The 23 T cell receptor beta chains in this list originate from one sample, sequenced in a study of high-grade serous ovarian cancer treatment subgroups. The tumor samples were collected prior to definitive surgery or chemotherapy. TCRdb keeps only in-frame clones here, not all; method: immunoSEQ multiplex PCR. The table includes approximately 5,000 clones, roughly 75% detected once. Material: tumor tissue. The receptors derive from a human patient with high-grade serous ovarian cancer.

The genes are TRBV4-2 and TRBJ2-4; 7 bases fit TRBD1. The CDR3 contains 20 residues. Germline CDR1 reads LGHNA; CDR2 reads YNFKEQ. V lost 6 bases and J lost 1; bases outside the gene matches: 21. This chain's CDR3 is CASSHSGTANTGRAKNIQYF. As DNA, the CDR3 is TGTGCCAGCAGTCACTCGGGGACAGCAAACACCGGAAGGGCCAAAAACATTCAGTACTTC.

This clone was seen a handful of times. The rearrangement uses TRBV7-6 and TRBJ2-2; 12 bases fit TRBD2. Germline loops: CDR1 SGHVS, CDR2 FNYEAQ. The CDR3 sequence is 15 residues long. Losses at the gene ends were 2 bases for V and 10 bases for J; bases not matched to a gene: 5. This CDR3 reads CASSLTSGGYSELFF. CDR3 in DNA: TGTGCCAGCAGCTTAACTAGCGGGGGGTATTCGGAGCTGTTTTTT.

The chain couples TRBV5-5 to TRBJ2-7, with D tentatively TRBD1 (6 bases). CDR1 and CDR2 (germline): SGHKS, YYEKEE (reference sequence). V was pared by 4 bases and J by 4 bases, with 15 bases between. This CDR3 has 14 amino acids. The CDR3 DNA is TGTGCCAGCAGCCTGGGGGCTTTATCTTACGAGCAGTACTTC. The encoded protein is CASSLGALSYEQYF. The full variable domain, rest sourced from reference TRBV5-5 and TRBJ2-7, is DAGVTQSPTHLIKTRGQQVTLRCSPISGHKSVSWYQQVLGQGPQFIFQYYEKEERGRGNFPDRFSARQFPNYSSELNVNALLLGDSALYLCASSLGALSYEQYFGPGTRLTVT.

The chain couples TRBV30 to TRBJ1-1; D not certain. Trimming pared 1 base from V and 10 bases from J, leaving 10 bases between. Per the germline V gene, CDR1 is GTSNPN and CDR2 is SVGIG (reference sequence). There are 11 residues in the CDR3. The CDR3 here is CAWSGRLGAFF. CDR3 DNA sequence: TGTGCCTGGAGTGGCCGGCTGGGAGCTTTCTTT.

V is TRBV5-6 and J is TRBJ1-1; tentatively, D is TRBD1 (5 bases). V dropped 3 bases and J dropped 2 bases, with 8 bases sitting between them. The length of the CDR3 is 13 residues. Germline CDR1 reads SGHDT; CDR2 reads YYEEEE. CDR3 sequence reads: CASSYRDNTEAFF. Here the CDR3 DNA reads TGTGCCAGCAGCTACCGGGACAACACTGAAGCTTTCTTT.

The J gene is TRBJ2-5, the V gene TRBV29-1, with 12 nucleotides matching TRBD1. CDR3 size: 13 residues. The germline CDR1 and CDR2 sequences are SQVTM and ANQGSEA. Germline trimming cut 6 bases from V and 4 bases from J; bases unmatched to any gene: 3. The CDR3 DNA sequence: TGCAGCGTCTTGGGACAGGGGGCAGAGACCCAGTACTTC. It translates to CSVLGQGAETQYF.

This rearrangement joins TRBV7-2 to TRBJ1-4, with D possibly TRBD1 on 5 matching bases. Germline CDR1 SGHTA, CDR2 FQGNSA. The CDR3 has 15 amino acids. The V end lost 4 bases, the J end lost 8 bases, and 17 bases lay between the germline ends. The CDR3 spells CASSSDRDGPEKLFF. CDR3 coding DNA: TGTGCCAGCAGCTCGGACCGGGACGGCCCGGAAAAACTGTTTTTT.

The chain carries TRBV15 and TRBJ2-1; 8 nucleotides line up with TRBD2. Trimming took 0 bases from V and 5 from J; bases not matched to a gene: 6. Per germline, CDR1 LNHNV and CDR2 YYDKDF (reference sequence). CDR3 length equals 16 residues. CDR3 nucleotides: TGTGCCACCAGCAGAGAAGGGGAGGGACTAGACAATGAGCAGTTCTTC. It translates to CATSREGEGLDNEQFF. The whole variable domain, filled in from reference TRBV15 and TRBJ2-1, reads DAMVIQNPRYQVTQFGKPVTLSCSQTLNHNVMYWYQQKSSQAPKLLFHYYDKDFNNEADTPDNFQSRRPNTSFCFLDIRSPGLGDTAMYLCATSREGEGLDNEQFFGPGTRLTVL.

Comment on this clone: Other nucleotide sequences in the sample specify the same CDR3. The chain couples TRBV5-4 to TRBJ2-1; D unresolved. The germline CDR1 and CDR2 sequences are SGHNT and YYREEE (reference sequence). Trimming took 0 bases from V and 9 from J, leaving 4 bases between them. The CDR3 runs to 11 residues. For the CDR3, the DNA is TGTGCCAGCAGCTTGGTGGGTGAGCAGTTCTTC. Protein: CASSLVGEQFF.

V and J are TRBV6-5 and TRBJ2-1; 9 bases agree with TRBD2. Germline V gene lookup returns CDR1 MNHEY and CDR2 SVGAGI. V was clipped by 0 bases and J by 7 bases; unmatched bases: 7. This CDR3 has 16 residues. The CDR3 loop is CASSYSSRGGANEQFF. DNA for the CDR3: TGTGCCAGCAGTTACTCGAGTCGCGGGGGGGCGAATGAGCAGTTCTTC.

This clone came up a few times. The rearrangement links TRBV4-3 to TRBJ1-1, with D unresolved. The germline V gene has CDR1 LGHNA and CDR2 YSLEER. The CDR3 is 13 amino acids. Trimming removed 1 base at V and 1 base at J, with 4 bases between. CDR3 DNA sequence: TGCGCCAGCAGCCAAGGTGAGAACACTGAAGCTTTCTTT. Encoded protein: CASSQGENTEAFF.

The chain combines TRBV18 with TRBJ1-1; D is uncertain. The CDR3 is 12 residues long. Germline V gene data show CDR1 as KGHSH and CDR2 as LQKENI. Between the trimmed V and J ends, which lost 5 bases and 5 bases, there was a span of 9 bases. CDR3 sequence: CASSGDETEAFF. The CDR3 nucleotides read TGTGCCAGCTCAGGGGATGAGACTGAAGCTTTCTTT.

The chain recombines TRBV11-2 with TRBJ2-6, with D perhaps TRBD2 (7 bases). Deletions cut 1 base from V and 4 bases from J, with 20 bases between. CDR1 and CDR2 from the germline V gene are SGHAT and FQNNGV. This CDR3 spans 19 amino acids. The CDR3 DNA is TGTGCCAGCAGCTTAGTAGGGGGGGGAATCCTAGGAGGGGCCAACGTCCTGACTTTC. Translated, it gives CASSLVGGGILGGANVLTF.

The chain employs TRBV28 and TRBJ2-2; the D gene is possibly TRBD1 (6 bases). Between the trimmed V and J ends, which lost 6 bases and 2 bases, there was a span of 13 bases. The CDR3 length is 15 residues. Germline V gene lookup returns CDR1 MDHEN and CDR2 SYDVKM. In DNA form, the CDR3 reads TGTGCCAGCAGGACTCCCGGGACAAACACCGGGGAGCTGTTTTTT. This codes for CASRTPGTNTGELFF. Drawing the rest from reference TRBV28 and TRBJ2-2, the complete variable domain is DVKVTQSSRYLVKRTGEKVFLECVQDMDHENMFWYRQDPGLGLRLIYFSYDVKMKEKGDIPEGYSVSREKKERFSLILESASTNQTSMYLCASRTPGTNTGELFFGEGSRLTVL.

The rearrangement joins TRBV6-1 to TRBJ2-7; TRBD2 matches at 10 bases. In germline, CDR1 is MNHNS, CDR2 SASEGT. Unmatched junction bases numbered 3, after V lost 2 bases and J lost 2 bases. This CDR3 has 15 amino acids. CDR3 amino acids: CASSELAGATYEQYF. DNA for the CDR3: TGTGCCAGCAGTGAACTAGCGGGGGCCACCTACGAGCAGTACTTC.

This chain links TRBV19 with TRBJ1-4; maybe TRBD1 (6 bases). The CDR3 sequence is 16 residues long. The germline CDR1 and CDR2 sequences are LNHDA and SQIVND (reference sequence). V was trimmed by 4 bases and J by 7 bases, leaving 19 bases between them. CDR3 region: CASSTRSGGASEKLFF. The CDR3 nucleotides are TGTGCCAGTAGTACGCGAAGTGGGGGGGCCAGTGAAAAACTGTTTTTT.

This clone was detected only a few times. The genes are TRBV18 and TRBJ2-2, with D tentatively TRBD1 (6 bases). The V gene lost 7 bases and the J gene lost 0 bases, with 9 bases spanning the gap. The germline gives CDR1 KGHSH, CDR2 LQKENI. The CDR3 is 14 amino acids. The CDR3 region has the DNA TGTGCCAGCTTTTCAGGGGCGAACACCGGGGAGCTGTTTTTT. Amino acid sequence: CASFSGANTGELFF.

This clone was detected once. The chain has TRBV5-1 and TRBJ1-2, with TRBD1 matching over 7 bases. The ends lost 7 bases at V and 3 bases at J; junction bases unmatched: 9. CDR1 and CDR2 (germline): SGHRS, YFSETQ. The CDR3 loop spans 14 amino acids. The CDR3 DNA reads as TGCGCCAGCGGGTCACAGGGGACGGACTATGGCTACACCTTC. Protein: CASGSQGTDYGYTF.

This chain joins TRBV6-6 and TRBJ1-4, with D possibly matching TRBD1 (6 bases). CDR3 length equals 15 residues. Germline V lookup: CDR1 MNHNY, CDR2 SVGAGI (reference sequence). V was shortened by 6 bases and J by 5 bases, with 16 bases between the two germline ends. In DNA, the CDR3 is TGTGCCAGCAGATCTAACAGGGAAAGGAATGAAAAACTGTTTTTT. It specifies CASRSNRERNEKLFF.

Written as DNA, the CDR3 is TGTGCCAGCAGCCCCTCTTGGGGGGATACGCAGTATTTT. Translated, it gives CASSPSWGDTQYF. J is TRBJ2-3 and V is TRBV7-9; D tentatively reads TRBD1 or TRBD2 (5 bases each). The CDR3 is 13 residues long. CDR1 and CDR2 (germline): SEHNR, FQNEAQ (reference sequence). V shed 5 bases and J shed 6 bases, with 12 bases lying between them.

The chain couples TRBV7-9 to TRBJ2-3; TRBD2 aligns across 10 bases. V was clipped by 7 bases and J by 2 bases; unmatched bases: 6. This CDR3 region has 15 residues. Germline loops: CDR1 SEHNR, CDR2 FQNEAQ (reference sequence). The CDR3 here is CASTLSGGFTDTQYF. CDR3 coding DNA: TGTGCCAGCACCCTTAGCGGGGGGTTCACAGATACGCAGTATTTT.

In DNA, the CDR3 is TGCGCCAGCAGCTTGACCGTTGTGGACACTGAAGCTTTCTTT. Translating gives CASSLTVVDTEAFF. The rearrangement links TRBV5-1 to TRBJ1-1; unclear D gene. Deletions cut 1 base from V and 3 bases from J, with 10 bases between. The CDR3 is 14 residues long. CDR1 is SGHRS, CDR2 YFSETQ, per germline.

The chain is built from TRBV7-8 and TRBJ2-1, with D perhaps matching TRBD1 (6 bases). Germline values: CDR1 SGHVS, CDR2 FQNEAQ. Trimming stripped 6 bases from V and 4 bases from J, with 16 bases between. This CDR3 is 15 amino acids long. CDR3 amino acids: CASRPHQGPYNEQFF. As DNA, the CDR3 is TGTGCCAGCAGGCCCCACCAGGGGCCGTACAATGAGCAGTTCTTC.